The TCR beta chain described here comes from a study of TIL therapy for anti-PD-1-resistant metastatic lung cancer. Whole-study context: Patients then received nivolumab; progressors got lymphodepletion, TIL and IL-2. Notes on the study in general: The cohort had more treatment-naive, never-smoker and oncogene-addicted patients than typical.

Trimming stripped 2 bases from V and 1 base from J, with 16 bases between. Germline-derived CDR1 and CDR2 are SGHNT and YYREEE (reference sequence). The CDR3 runs 17 residues. For this clone: No antigen is known for it.

Time point in this sample: pre-treatment sample, taken before nivolumab and TIL therapy. The libraries were made with immunoSEQ v3. Sequencing depth was approximately 2 million read pairs for survey level, roughly 4.5-6 million for deep. Using immunoSEQ multiplex PCR, the repertoire was profiled, and TCRdb retains in-frame clones only, with some absent. Among tens of thousands of clones listed, about 73% were seen once. The TCR was taken from a person aged 25 to 85 with non-small cell lung cancer. Sequences were derived from blood, sampled at baseline. The chain uses TRBV5-4 and TRBJ2-4; TRBD2 might be the D (7 bases). DNA for the CDR3: TGTGCCAGCAGCTTCAGAGTGGGAGGGGGGGCCAAAAACATTCAGTACTTC. Translating gives CASSFRVGGGAKNIQYF.